This note documents a single TCR beta chain sequence. The entry originates in a study of blood T cell repertoires in COVID-19. Study processing details: Amplification from reference gene primers served as the basis for estimated nucleated cell counts. Data came from immunoSEQ multiplex PCR; TCRdb stores just in-frame clones and leaves some out. V, J and clone size were drawn from that table, and D and trimming were deduced from the DNA. The sample gives over 200,000 clones, roughly 90% of which show up once; about 9.3% is in the top ten. Living in 20 to 30 US areas, the participants were between 18 and 89 years of age. Clinical history reported by participants formed the basis on which cohorts were assigned. CDR3 length: 17 amino acids. Germline V lookup: CDR1 SQVTM, CDR2 ANQGSEA. J lost 0 bases, V lost 4 bases, and 11 bases had no gene match.

This clonotype was obtained from a man aged 18 to 30 with acute COVID-19. Sequencing input: PBMCs or T cells enriched from blood (not recorded which). This chain connects TRBV29-1 to TRBJ1-5; 8 bases match TRBD1. As DNA, the CDR3 is TGCAGCGTTGGGATTACAGGGGGACCGAATAGCAATCAGCCCCAGCATTTT. Encoded protein: CSVGITGGPNSNQPQHF. Filled out from reference TRBV29-1 and TRBJ1-5, the complete variable domain reads SAVISQKPSRDICQRGTSLTIQCQVDSQVTMMFWYRQQPGQSLTLIATANQGSEATYESGFVIDKFPISRPNLTFSTLTVSNMSPEDSSIYLCSVGITGGPNSNQPQHFGDGTRLSIL.